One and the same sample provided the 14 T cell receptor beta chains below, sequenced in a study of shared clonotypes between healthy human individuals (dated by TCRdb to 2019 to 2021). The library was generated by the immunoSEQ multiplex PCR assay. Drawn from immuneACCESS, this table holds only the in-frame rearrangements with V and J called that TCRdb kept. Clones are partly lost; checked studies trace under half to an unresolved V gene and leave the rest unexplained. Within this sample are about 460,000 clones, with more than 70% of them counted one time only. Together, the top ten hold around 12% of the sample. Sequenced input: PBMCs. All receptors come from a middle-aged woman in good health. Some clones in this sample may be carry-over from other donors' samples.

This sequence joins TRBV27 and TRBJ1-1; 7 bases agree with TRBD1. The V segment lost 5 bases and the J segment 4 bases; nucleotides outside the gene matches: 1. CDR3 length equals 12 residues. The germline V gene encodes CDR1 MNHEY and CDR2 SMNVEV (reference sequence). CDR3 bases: TGTGCCAGCAGTCCAGGGGGCACTGAAGCTTTCTTT. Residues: CASSPGGTEAFF.

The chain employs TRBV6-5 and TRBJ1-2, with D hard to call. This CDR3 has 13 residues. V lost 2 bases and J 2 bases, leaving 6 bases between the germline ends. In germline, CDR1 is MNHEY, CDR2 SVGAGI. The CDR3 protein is CASSYRPNYGYTF. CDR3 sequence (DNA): TGTGCCAGCAGTTACCGCCCCAACTATGGCTACACCTTC.

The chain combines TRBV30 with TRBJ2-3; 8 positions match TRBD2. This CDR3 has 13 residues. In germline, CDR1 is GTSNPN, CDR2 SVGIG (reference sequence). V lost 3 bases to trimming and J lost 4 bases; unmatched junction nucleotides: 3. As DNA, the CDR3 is TGTGCCTGGAGGCGGGAGGTGGCAGATACGCAGTATTTT. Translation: CAWRREVADTQYF.

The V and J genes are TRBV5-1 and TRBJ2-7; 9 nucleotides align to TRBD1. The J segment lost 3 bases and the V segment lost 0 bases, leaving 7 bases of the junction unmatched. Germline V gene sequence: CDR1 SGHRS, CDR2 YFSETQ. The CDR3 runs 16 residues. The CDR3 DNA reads TGCGCCAGCAGCTTGGCCTTAGGACAGGGGTTCTACGAGCAGTACTTC. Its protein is CASSLALGQGFYEQYF.

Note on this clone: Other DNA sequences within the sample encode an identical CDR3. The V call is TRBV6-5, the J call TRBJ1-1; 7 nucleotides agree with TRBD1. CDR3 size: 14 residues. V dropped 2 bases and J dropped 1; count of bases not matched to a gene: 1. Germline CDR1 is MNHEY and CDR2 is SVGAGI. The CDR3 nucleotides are TGTGCCAGCAGTTACCGGACAGGGAACACTGAAGCTTTCTTT. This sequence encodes CASSYRTGNTEAFF.

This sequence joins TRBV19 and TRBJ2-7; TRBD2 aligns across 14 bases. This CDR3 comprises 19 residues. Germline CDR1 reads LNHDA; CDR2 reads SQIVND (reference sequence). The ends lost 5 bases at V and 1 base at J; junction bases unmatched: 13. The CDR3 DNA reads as TGTGCCAGTAGTCCCGCGCGAGGGACTAGCGGGAGAGGTTCCTACGAGCAGTACTTC. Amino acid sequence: CASSPARGTSGRGSYEQYF.

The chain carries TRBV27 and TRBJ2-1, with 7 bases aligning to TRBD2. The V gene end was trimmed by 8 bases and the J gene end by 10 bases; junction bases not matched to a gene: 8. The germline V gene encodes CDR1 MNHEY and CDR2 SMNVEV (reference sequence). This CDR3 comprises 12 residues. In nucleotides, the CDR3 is TGTGCCAGCCATCAGGCGGGAGCAGAGCAGTTCTTC. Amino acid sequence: CASHQAGAEQFF.

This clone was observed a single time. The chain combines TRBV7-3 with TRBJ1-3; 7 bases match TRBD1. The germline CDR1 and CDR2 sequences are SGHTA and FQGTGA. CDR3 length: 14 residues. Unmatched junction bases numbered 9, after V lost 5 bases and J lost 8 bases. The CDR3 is CASSLAPTGDTIYF. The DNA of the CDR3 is TGTGCCAGCAGCCTCGCCCCTACAGGGGACACCATATATTTT.

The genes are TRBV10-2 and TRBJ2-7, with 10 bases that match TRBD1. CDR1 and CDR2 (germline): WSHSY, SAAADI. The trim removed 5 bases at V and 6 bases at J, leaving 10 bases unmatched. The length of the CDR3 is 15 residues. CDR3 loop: CASSPRDRGSGEQYF. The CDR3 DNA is TGCGCCAGCAGTCCACGGGACAGGGGTTCGGGCGAGCAGTACTTC.

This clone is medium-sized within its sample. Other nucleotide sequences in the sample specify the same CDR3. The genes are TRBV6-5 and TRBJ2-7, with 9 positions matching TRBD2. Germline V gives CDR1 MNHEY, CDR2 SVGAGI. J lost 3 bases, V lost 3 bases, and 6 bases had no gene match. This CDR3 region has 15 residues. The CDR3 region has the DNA TGTGCCAGCAGTTATTCGCCTAGCGGGAACTACGAGCAGTACTTC. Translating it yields CASSYSPSGNYEQYF.

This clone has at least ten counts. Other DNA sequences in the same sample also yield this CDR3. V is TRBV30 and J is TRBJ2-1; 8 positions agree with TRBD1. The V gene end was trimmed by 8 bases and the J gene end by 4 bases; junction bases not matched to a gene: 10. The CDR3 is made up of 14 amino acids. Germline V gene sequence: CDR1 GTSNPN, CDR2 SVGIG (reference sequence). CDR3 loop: CAGLRQGSYNEQFF. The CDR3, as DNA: TGTGCCGGCTTACGACAGGGGTCTTACAATGAGCAGTTCTTC.

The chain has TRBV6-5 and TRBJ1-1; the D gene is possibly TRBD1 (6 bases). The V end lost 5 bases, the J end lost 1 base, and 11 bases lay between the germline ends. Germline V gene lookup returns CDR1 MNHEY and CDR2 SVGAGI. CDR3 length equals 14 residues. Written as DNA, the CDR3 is TGTGCCAGCAGTAAAGACAGGCGGAACACTGAAGCTTTCTTT. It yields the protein CASSKDRRNTEAFF.

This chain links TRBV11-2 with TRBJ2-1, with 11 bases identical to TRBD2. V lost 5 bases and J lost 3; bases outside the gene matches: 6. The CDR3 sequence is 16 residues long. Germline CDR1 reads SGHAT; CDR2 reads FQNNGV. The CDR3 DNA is TGTGCCAGCAGCCCGCTAGCGGGAGGCGGCTACAATGAGCAGTTCTTC. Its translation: CASSPLAGGGYNEQFF. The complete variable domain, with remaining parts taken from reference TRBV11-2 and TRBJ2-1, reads EAGVAQSPRYKIIEKRQSVAFWCNPISGHATLYWYQQILGQGPKLLIQFQNNGVVDDSQLPKDRFSAERLKGVDSTLKIQPAKLEDSAVYLCASSPLAGGGYNEQFFGPGTRLTVL.

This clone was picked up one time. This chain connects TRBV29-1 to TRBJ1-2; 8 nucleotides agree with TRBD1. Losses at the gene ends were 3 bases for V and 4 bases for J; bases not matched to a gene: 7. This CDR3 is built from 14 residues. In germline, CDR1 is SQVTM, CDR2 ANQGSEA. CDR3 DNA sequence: TGCAGCGTTGAGGCTCCAGGGGGCACCTATGGCTACACCTTC. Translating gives CSVEAPGGTYGYTF.